The present entry profiles one T cell receptor beta chain with its context. This record belongs to a study of blood T cells in healthy people across ages. Combining a sample-barcoded 5' primer with a J-beta primer mix, a second PCR ran for 7 to 11 cycles. Each cDNA molecule carried a tag from a template-switch adaptor that contained 12 random nucleotides. MiXCR, run by TCRdb on the 5' RACE reads, gives a single entry per CDR3 protein. The sample lists about 1.4 million distinct CDR3 sequences, 59% seen once, with over 5% in the top ten. Per the germline V gene, CDR1 is SGHAT and CDR2 is FQNNGV. The CDR3 totals 17 residues. Losses at the gene ends were 1 base for V and 4 bases for J; bases not matched to a gene: 8.

The source of this sequence is a man between 18 and 35 years old in good health. The gene calls are TRBV11-2 and TRBJ2-7; 12 bases line up with TRBD2. Sequenced input: blood. The CDR3 spells CASSLVLAGGPVYEQYF. In DNA form, the CDR3 reads TGTGCCAGCAGCTTAGTGCTAGCGGGGGGGCCGGTATACGAGCAGTACTTC.